These 7 T cell receptor beta chains were all obtained from the same sample, sequenced in a study of tumor and adjacent non-tumor tissue in lung cancer. This sample's RNA came from whole unsorted tissue. This non-tumor lung sample came from over 3 cm beyond the tumor edge. A modified ARM-PCR protocol with three rounds of nested PCR amplified TCRbeta. Each CDR3 protein gets one entry after TCRdb re-called the multiplex PCR reads with MiXCR. Here the sample spans approximately 68,000 distinct CDR3 sequences, 76% being singletons. The specimen was distant non-tumor lung tissue. The receptors shown here come from a man between 60 and 70 years old with non-small cell lung cancer.

Concerning this clonotype: Possible read error: a much larger clone is one base away. CDR3 region: CASSFEGEQHF. As DNA, the CDR3 is TGCGCCAGCAGCTTTGAGGGCGAGCAGCACTTC. The chain combines TRBV5-1 with TRBJ2-7, with D tentatively TRBD2 (5 bases). Germline V gene sequence: CDR1 SGHRS, CDR2 YFSETQ. This CDR3 contains 11 residues.

CDR3 sequence reads: CASPSGAGETQYF. CDR3 in DNA: TGTGCCAGCCCTAGCGGGGCCGGGGAGACCCAGTACTTC. This rearrangement joins TRBV11-3 to TRBJ2-5; 9 bases are a match to TRBD2. This CDR3 contains 13 residues. Germline V gene lookup returns CDR1 SGHNT and CDR2 YENEEA. Germline trimming cut 8 bases from V and 5 bases from J; bases unmatched to any gene: 6.

Of note for this clonotype: This may stem from a read error, because a much larger clone lies one nucleotide away. CDR3 loop: CVSSPVRAREQYF. As DNA, the CDR3 is TGTGTCAGCAGTCCCGTCCGGGCTAGGGAGCAGTACTTC. The chain links TRBV12-3 or TRBV12-4 to TRBJ2-7; D unclear. This CDR3 comprises 13 residues.

The chain links TRBV6-5 to TRBJ2-2; D possibly corresponds to TRBD2 (6 bases). There are 15 residues in the CDR3. CDR1 MNHEY and CDR2 SVGAGI come from the germline V gene. V was pared by 6 bases and J by 8 bases, with 19 bases between. The CDR3 region is CASRDRLTGAGELFF. CDR3 bases: TGTGCCAGCAGAGACAGACTAACGGGAGCAGGGGAGCTGTTTTTT.

A note on this clonotype: Possible read error: a much larger clone is one base away. This chain connects TRBV20-1 to TRBJ2-7; D is perhaps TRBD1 (6 bases). Germline assignment: CDR1 DFQATT and CDR2 SNEGSKA (reference sequence). The CDR3 is 16 residues long. Between the trimmed V and J ends, which lost 0 bases and 3 bases, there was a span of 18 bases. The DNA of the CDR3 is TGCAGTGCTAGAGATAGTATGGGGACACAACACTACGAGCAGTACTTC. The encoded protein is CSARDSMGTQHYEQYF.

A remark on this clonotype: This may come from a read error, since a much larger clone is one base off. The V call is TRBV2, the J call TRBJ2-7; D gene unclear. The germline V gene has CDR1 SNHLY and CDR2 FYNNEI. CDR3 size: 12 residues. The CDR3 sequence is CTNSLGSYEQYF. The CDR3 DNA reads TGTACCAACAGCCTAGGTTCCTACGAGCAGTACTTC.

Remarks on this clonotype: An end of the junction differs from the germline gene, which may be a read error. This chain connects TRBV5-6 to TRBJ2-2, with D possibly matching TRBD1 (6 bases). This CDR3 has 14 residues. Germline-derived CDR1 and CDR2 are SGHDT and YYEEEE. The CDR3 DNA is TGTGCCAACAGCTTGGCGTGGGGGCCCGGGGAGCCGTTTTTT. Translating it yields CANSLAWGPGEPFF.